The rows below give T cell receptor beta chains drawn from one sample of a study of blood T cell repertoires in COVID-19. This table comes from immunoSEQ multiplex PCR, and its TCRdb copy is limited to in-frame clones, with some not included. This sample yields 60,000 to 95,000 clones, of which 90% to 95% are seen a single time; around 5.4% belongs to the top ten. Sequences were obtained from peripheral blood. The receptors stem from a human donor in a cohort sampled during active COVID-19. Both conserved end residues are part of each CDR3. Each record gives: D gene, J gene, V gene, clone size, CDR3 protein, CDR3 DNA. D genes are given only for firm matches. Clone size is shown for a subset of rows, as once, few, many or a class of expanded clone.

TRBD1 TRBJ2-6 TRBV2 - CARDRGAGANVLTF TGTGCCAGAGACAGGGGCGCTGGGGCCAACGTCCTGACTTTC
- TRBJ1-2 TRBV6-6 - CASMGAGSNYGYTF TGTGCCAGCATGGGGGCAGGTTCTAACTATGGCTACACCTTC
- TRBJ2-6 TRBV14 - CASSQGVGRLYSGANVLTF TGTGCCAGCAGCCAAGGAGTTGGCAGGCTATACTCTGGGGCCAACGTCCTGACTTTC
TRBD1 TRBJ2-7 TRBV3-1/TRBV3-2 - CASSTPGQGDEQYF TGTGCCAGCAGCACACCGGGACAGGGAGACGAGCAGTACTTC
TRBD2 TRBJ2-7 TRBV6-5 - CASSYSSGGAANEQYF TGTGCCAGCAGTTACTCTAGCGGGGGGGCCGCCAACGAGCAGTACTTC
- TRBJ2-3 TRBV9 - CASSVGRRQSTDTQYF TGTGCCAGCAGCGTAGGTAGAAGACAAAGCACAGATACGCAGTATTTT
- TRBJ1-1 TRBV21-1 - CASSPRKFAQDTEAFF TGTGCCAGCAGCCCCAGGAAATTCGCCCAGGACACTGAAGCTTTCTTT
- TRBJ2-7 TRBV2 few CASKGENYEQYF TGTGCCAGCAAAGGGGAAAATTACGAGCAGTACTTC
- TRBJ2-2 TRBV12-3/TRBV12-4 - CASTLGGRGLFF TGTGCCAGCACCTTGGGGGGTAGAGGGCTGTTTTTT
- TRBJ2-7 TRBV6-6 - CASSQTLSYEQYF TGTGCCAGCAGCCAGACACTTAGCTACGAGCAGTACTTC
TRBD1 TRBJ1-1 TRBV6-5 - CASSSPRQGTEAFF TGTGCCAGCAGTTCCCCCCGACAGGGGACTGAAGCTTTCTTT
TRBD2 TRBJ2-3 TRBV7-3 - CASSPGTSRTDTQYF TGTGCCAGCAGCCCTGGGACTAGCCGCACAGATACGCAGTATTTT
TRBD1 TRBJ1-3 TRBV18 - CASSPPTGTGNFFSGNTIYF TGTGCCAGCTCACCCCCGACCGGGACAGGGAACTTTTTCTCTGGAAACACCATATATTTT
- TRBJ1-5 TRBV19 - CASSPQQGHQPQHF TGTGCCAGTAGCCCCCAACAGGGACATCAGCCCCAGCATTTT
- TRBJ1-4 TRBV7-2 - CASSPDSYNEKLFF TGTGCCAGCAGCCCGGACAGTTATAATGAAAAACTGTTTTTT
- TRBJ1-2 TRBV15 - CATSRDKMGRGGYTF TGTGCCACCAGCAGAGATAAAATGGGCCGCGGGGGCTACACCTTC
TRBD1 TRBJ1-4 TRBV19 - CASSPRTGAIATNEKLFF TGTGCCAGTAGTCCCCGGACAGGAGCGATTGCAACTAATGAAAAACTGTTTTTT
TRBD2 TRBJ2-7 TRBV7-6 once CASSPRGGAEQYF TGTGCCAGCAGCCCCCGGGGGGGGGCCGAGCAGTACTTC